The 27 T cell receptor beta chains below come from one sample, sequenced in a study of post-analysis software for immune sequencing data. Study-level findings and limits: A handful of TRBV segments were significantly more frequent in patients than in controls. TRBV5-6, TRBV5-1 and TRBV20-1 were among these segments.

Unique molecular identifiers were built into the TCR beta cDNA libraries. One entry per CDR3 protein results from TCRdb running MiXCR on the PCR reads. Among 550,000 to 700,000 distinct CDR3 sequences listed, around 40% were seen once. No antigen has been identified for these receptors. Specimen: blood. These receptors were obtained from a girl aged 10 to 17 with multiple sclerosis.

This sequence joins TRBV7-9 and TRBJ2-1; a possible D gene is TRBD1 (6 bases). V was pared by 5 bases and J by 6 bases, with 23 bases between. CDR3 length equals 17 residues. Germline V CDR1 and CDR2: SEHNR, FQNEAQ (reference sequence). For the CDR3, the DNA is TGTGCCAGCAGCGCACCAGGGGTAGCGTTACGAGGCAATGAGCAGTTCTTC. This sequence encodes CASSAPGVALRGNEQFF.

The chain combines TRBV10-3 with TRBJ2-5; D is undetermined. The germline V and J ends were trimmed by 0 bases and 5 bases, with 4 bases remaining between them. Germline assignment: CDR1 ENHRY and CDR2 SYGVKD. The CDR3 extends over 12 amino acids. The CDR3 protein is CAISESSETQYF. The CDR3 coding sequence is TGTGCCATCAGTGAGTCCTCGGAGACCCAGTACTTC.

The table lists this clonotype with a count of one. The V and J genes are TRBV2 and TRBJ2-7; D remains unclear. The germline CDR1 and CDR2 sequences are SNHLY and FYNNEI. Trimming stripped 0 bases from V and 12 bases from J, with 12 bases between. This CDR3 has 12 residues. The CDR3 protein is CASSEADSMRYF. As DNA, the CDR3 is TGTGCCAGCAGTGAAGCTGACTCCATGCGGTACTTC.

This chain uses TRBV4-1 with TRBJ2-7; 9 positions match TRBD2. Judging by the DNA end, TRBJ2-5 fits better; the J call may be wrong. The CDR3 spans 16 residues. CDR1 and CDR2 (germline): MGHRA, YSYEKL. The CDR3 nucleotides are TGCGCCAGCAGCCAAGGCGGGGGGGCTCTCGGCGGGACCCAGTACTTC. Translating it yields CASSQGGGALGGTQYF.

CDR3 nucleotide sequence: TGTGCCAGCAGTTTAGAGGGGACTCCCAATGAGCAGTTCTTC. It codes for CASSLEGTPNEQFF. The chain is built from TRBV12-3 or TRBV12-4 and TRBJ2-1; maybe TRBD2 (6 bases). V was pared by 1 base and J by 6 bases, with 10 bases between. The CDR3 totals 14 residues.

The genes are TRBV29-1 and TRBJ2-1; no clear D gene. Germline-derived CDR1 and CDR2 are SQVTM and ANQGSEA. Trimming left V 7 bases short and J 5 bases short, with 6 bases between. The CDR3 totals 10 residues. The CDR3: CSAADNEQFF. CDR3 coding DNA: TGCAGCGCTGCAGACAATGAGCAGTTCTTC.

This clonotype was found a few times. The chain uses TRBV20-1 and TRBJ2-1; D remains ambiguous. The V end was cut by 2 bases, the J end by 6 bases, with 8 bases between. Germline CDR1 DFQATT, CDR2 SNEGSKA (reference sequence). This CDR3 comprises 12 residues. The CDR3 DNA reads TGCAGTGCTAGACAACCTCCCAATGAGCAGTTCTTC. Its translation is CSARQPPNEQFF.

The chain links TRBV7-2 to TRBJ2-1; the D is unclear. V lost 5 bases and J lost 6, with 17 bases in between. The germline CDR1 and CDR2 sequences are SGHTA and FQGNSA. The CDR3 is 15 amino acids. The CDR3 sequence: CASSPRPPPTNEQFF. The CDR3 nucleotides read TGTGCCAGCAGCCCACGACCACCCCCCACCAATGAGCAGTTCTTC. Full variable domain (missing parts from reference TRBV7-2 and TRBJ2-1): GAGVSQSPSNKVTEKGKDVELRCDPISGHTALYWYRQSLGQGLEFLIYFQGNSAPDKSGLPSDRFSAERTGGSVSTLTIQRTQQEDSAVYLCASSPRPPPTNEQFFGPGTRLTVL.

Comments on this clonotype: The junction does not match germline at one end; this may be a read error. V usage is TRBV28 and J usage is TRBJ2-4; no firm D call. The last part of the DNA fits TRBJ2-7 better; the J call may be wrong. Germline V gene lookup returns CDR1 MDHEN and CDR2 SYDVKM. The CDR3 contains 13 residues. This CDR3 reads CTSLAYRPYEQYF. CDR3 coding DNA: TGTACCAGCCTGGCCTATCGCCCCTACGAGCAGTACTTC.

This clonotype has more than one count but fewer than ten. The chain employs TRBV12-3 or TRBV12-4 and TRBJ2-5; D tentatively fits TRBD1 or TRBD2 (5 bases each). The CDR3 sequence is 16 residues long. Trimming pared 2 bases from V and 5 bases from J, leaving 18 bases between. The DNA of the CDR3 is TGTGCCAGCAGTTTATTTCGCATGATTGAGGGGGAGACCCAGTACTTC. Protein product: CASSLFRMIEGETQYF.

The rearrangement joins TRBV12-3 or TRBV12-4 to TRBJ2-2; D perhaps matches TRBD1 (6 bases). The V gene lost 6 bases and the J gene lost 7 bases, with 15 bases spanning the gap. The CDR3 is 14 residues long. CDR3 in DNA: TGTGCCAGCAGCCTCCTGGGGGCGAACGGGGAGCTGTTTTTT. This sequence encodes CASSLLGANGELFF.

This clonotype was seen just once. The chain uses TRBV7-2 and TRBJ2-2; 7 nucleotides agree with TRBD2. Germline V CDR1 and CDR2: SGHTA, FQGNSA. The CDR3 loop spans 16 amino acids. The ends lost 4 bases at V and 4 bases at J; junction bases unmatched: 9. CDR3 sequence: CASSSGPGEGTGELFF. The CDR3, as DNA: TGTGCCAGCAGCTCAGGGCCCGGGGAGGGCACCGGGGAGCTGTTTTTT.

The chain carries TRBV9 and TRBJ2-4; D unresolved. V shed 3 bases and J shed 3 bases, with 10 bases lying between them. Germline-derived CDR1 and CDR2 are SGDLS and YYNGEE. This CDR3 is built from 14 residues. The DNA of the CDR3 is TGTGCCAGCAGCGGAGCTCATGGCAAAAACATTCAGTACTTC. Its protein product is CASSGAHGKNIQYF.

This chain uses TRBV2 with TRBJ1-2, with a possible D match to TRBD1 (5 bases). Germline V gene lookup returns CDR1 SNHLY and CDR2 FYNNEI. The CDR3 is 13 amino acids. Trimming removed 3 bases from V and 6 bases from J, with 11 bases in between. CDR3 nucleotides: TGTGCCAGCAGTGACCGGGGAGGGGATGGCTACACCTTC. Its protein is CASSDRGGDGYTF.

This clonotype occurred many times. The rearrangement uses TRBV5-1 and TRBJ1-5; 7 nucleotides line up with TRBD1. Per germline, CDR1 SGHRS and CDR2 YFSETQ. The CDR3 is made up of 15 amino acids. Losses at the gene ends were 2 bases for V and 7 bases for J; bases not matched to a gene: 9. The CDR3 region is CASSFTGELRQPQHF. The CDR3, as DNA: TGCGCCAGCAGCTTTACAGGGGAGCTTAGGCAGCCCCAGCATTTT.

The rearrangement links TRBV20-1 to TRBJ1-2; D gene ambiguous. Germline CDR1 DFQATT, CDR2 SNEGSKA (reference sequence). This CDR3 spans 14 amino acids. The germline V and J ends were trimmed by 4 bases and 7 bases, with 19 bases remaining between them. CDR3 sequence reads: CSATKALRDFGYTF. The DNA for the CDR3 is TGCAGTGCTACGAAGGCGTTAAGAGACTTTGGCTACACCTTC.

This clonotype has ten or more counts. An end of the junction does not agree with germline; a read error may underlie this. The V call is TRBV5-1, the J call TRBJ1-1; the D gene is possibly TRBD1 (6 bases). Germline-derived CDR1 and CDR2 are SGHRS and YFSETQ. The CDR3 is 14 residues long. CDR3 coding DNA: TGTGCCAGCAGCTTAACAGGGCTGAACACTGAAGCTTTCTTT. Translated, it gives CASSLTGLNTEAFF.

There are a few counts of this clonotype. The V call is TRBV5-1, the J call TRBJ1-1; D gene uncertain. The length of the CDR3 is 13 residues. CDR1 and CDR2 (germline): SGHRS, YFSETQ. Trimming stripped 4 bases from V and 0 bases from J, with 7 bases between. Here the CDR3 DNA reads TGCGCCAGCAGCCCGGAGATGAACACTGAAGCTTTCTTT. Its translation is CASSPEMNTEAFF.

CDR3 bases: TGTGCCAGCAGCCGACAGGGGGCAGGGGTGGGCAATGAGCAGTTCTTC. It translates to CASSRQGAGVGNEQFF. The chain is built from TRBV7-6 and TRBJ2-1, with 10 nucleotides matching TRBD1. The ends lost 5 bases at V and 6 bases at J; junction bases unmatched: 10. Germline CDR1 and CDR2: SGHVS and FNYEAQ. The CDR3 length is 16 residues. Full variable domain (outside the CDR3, taken from reference TRBV7-6 and TRBJ2-1): GAGVSQSPRYKVTKRGQDVALRCDPISGHVSLYWYRQALGQGPEFLTYFNYEAQQDKSGLPNDRFSAERPEGSISTLTIQRTEQRDSAMYRCASSRQGAGVGNEQFFGPGTRLTVL.

This chain joins TRBV28 and TRBJ2-1; TRBD1 is a possible D gene (6 bases). Trimming took 3 bases from V and 14 from J, leaving 11 bases between them. CDR1 is MDHEN and CDR2 is SYDVKM in the germline V gene. The CDR3 length is 11 residues. The CDR3 is CASSFWGQEFF. CDR3 nucleotide sequence: TGTGCCAGCAGTTTTTGGGGGCAGGAGTTCTTC.

This chain uses TRBV6-5 with TRBJ2-7; 7 bases are shared with TRBD2. The CDR3 runs to 17 residues. V trimming: 2 bases; J trimming: 3 bases; junction bases outside the gene matches: 13. In germline, CDR1 is MNHEY, CDR2 SVGAGI. The CDR3 region is CASSYRLPSGTIYEQYF. The CDR3 coding sequence is TGTGCCAGCAGTTACCGCCTGCCTAGCGGAACGATCTACGAGCAGTACTTC.

The gene calls are TRBV7-3 and TRBJ2-1; 11 positions match TRBD2. Germline V lookup: CDR1 SGHTA, CDR2 FQGTGA. V lost 4 bases and J lost 0; bases outside the gene matches: 8. The CDR3 consists of 18 residues. CDR3 protein: CASSSTGLAGRSYNEQFF. As DNA, the CDR3 is TGTGCCAGCAGCTCCACCGGACTAGCGGGCCGCTCCTACAATGAGCAGTTCTTC. Using reference TRBV7-3 and TRBJ2-1 for the parts outside the CDR3, the full variable domain is GAGVSQTPSNKVTEKGKYVELRCDPISGHTALYWYRQSLGQGPEFLIYFQGTGAADDSGLPNDRFFAVRPEGSVSTLKIQRTERGDSAVYLCASSSTGLAGRSYNEQFFGPGTRLTVL.

V gene TRBV3-1 combines with J gene TRBJ1-2; a possible D gene is TRBD1 (5 bases). V was clipped by 0 bases and J by 8 bases, with 10 bases between them. Germline V gene data show CDR1 as LGHDT and CDR2 as YNNKEL (reference sequence). The CDR3 runs 13 residues. The CDR3 region is CASSQEPQDGYTF. Here the CDR3 DNA reads TGTGCCAGCAGCCAAGAACCACAGGACGGCTACACCTTC.

The J gene is TRBJ2-3, the V gene TRBV12-3 or TRBV12-4; 8 nucleotides agree with TRBD2. The CDR3 has 15 amino acids. V shed 5 bases and J 0 bases; nucleotides not matched to a gene: 4. The CDR3 DNA reads as TGTGCCAGCAGTATAATAGCGGGAAGCACAGATACGCAGTATTTT. This sequence encodes CASSIIAGSTDTQYF.

The chain employs TRBV6-6 and TRBJ2-1; D perhaps matches TRBD2 (7 bases). The germline V gene has CDR1 MNHNY and CDR2 SVGAGI (reference sequence). The V end was cut by 6 bases, the J end by 8 bases, with 14 bases between. The CDR3 has 13 amino acids. This CDR3 reads CASSRGDNYEQFF. The CDR3 nucleotides are TGTGCCAGCAGCCGGGGGGACAACTATGAGCAGTTCTTC.

The J gene is TRBJ2-7, the V gene TRBV7-2, with D possibly being TRBD1 or TRBD2 (7 bases each). CDR1 is SGHTA and CDR2 is FQGNSA in the germline V gene. V shed 5 bases and J shed 2 bases, with 16 bases lying between them. The CDR3 sequence is 15 residues long. CDR3 sequence (DNA): TGTGCCAGCAGCCCGGCAGGGGGGGAGGCCTACGAGCAGTACTTC. This encodes CASSPAGGEAYEQYF.

The V and J genes are TRBV6-5 and TRBJ2-5, with D perhaps matching TRBD2 (6 bases). The CDR3 totals 14 residues. CDR1 MNHEY and CDR2 SVGAGI come from the germline V gene. Trimming left V 2 bases short and J 5 bases short, with 12 bases between. The CDR3 protein is CASSYRGLAETQYF. DNA of the CDR3: TGTGCCAGCAGTTACCGCGGGCTAGCGGAGACCCAGTACTTC.